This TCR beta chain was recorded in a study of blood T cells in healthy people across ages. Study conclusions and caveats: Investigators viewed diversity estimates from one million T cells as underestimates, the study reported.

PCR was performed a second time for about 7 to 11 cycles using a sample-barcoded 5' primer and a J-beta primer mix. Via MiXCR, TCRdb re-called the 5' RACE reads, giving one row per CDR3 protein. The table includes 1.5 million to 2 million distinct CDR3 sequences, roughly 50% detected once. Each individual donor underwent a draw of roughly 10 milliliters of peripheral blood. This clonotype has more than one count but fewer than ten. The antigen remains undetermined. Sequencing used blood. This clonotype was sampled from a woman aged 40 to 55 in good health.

CDR3 nucleotide sequence: TGCAGTGCTGGGACAGGGGGACGGCTGGAGACCCAGTACTTC. Protein product: CSAGTGGRLETQYF. The rearrangement joins TRBV20-1 to TRBJ2-5; 11 nucleotides align to TRBD1. This CDR3 is built from 14 residues. The germline V gene encodes CDR1 DFQATT and CDR2 SNEGSKA (reference sequence). Trimming took 5 bases from V and 5 from J; bases not matched to a gene: 7.